This entry lists 5 T cell receptor beta chains sequenced from one sample in a study of T-cell reconstitution after alpha-beta-depleted transplantation in children. Researchers prepared the TCRbeta library using unique molecular identifiers, the study reports. Each CDR3 protein gets one entry after TCRdb re-called the PCR reads with MiXCR. Here the sample spans hundreds of thousands of distinct CDR3 sequences, more than 15% being singletons. This specimen was PBMCs, mostly from graft donor cells, taken 360 days after TCRalphabeta/CD19-depleted stem cell transplant. The receptors derive from a male patient between 2 and 15 years old who had a stem cell transplant for acute lymphoblastic leukemia, so the T cells may come from the graft donor.

At least ten counts were recorded for this clonotype. The CDR3 loop reads CASSLVPLTGSFGNTIYF. CDR3 nucleotide sequence: TGTGCCAGCAGCTTAGTCCCTTTGACAGGGAGCTTCGGAAACACCATATATTTT. The J gene is TRBJ1-3, the V gene TRBV7-2; 7 bases line up with TRBD1. The CDR3 consists of 18 residues. With V trimmed by 1 base and J by 4 bases, 13 bases remained unmatched. Germline V gene lookup returns CDR1 SGHTA and CDR2 FQGNSA.

This clonotype was detected only a few times. The rearrangement links TRBV20-1 to TRBJ2-7, with TRBD1 matching 9 bases. The CDR3 totals 14 residues. Trimming removed 4 bases from V and 5 bases from J; junction bases left unmatched: 9. Germline V gene sequence: CDR1 DFQATT, CDR2 SNEGSKA (reference sequence). CDR3 in amino acids: CSAKSGTGPNEQYF. The DNA of the CDR3 is TGCAGTGCTAAATCCGGGACAGGGCCCAACGAGCAGTACTTC.

This clonotype was observed a few times. V gene TRBV7-2 combines with J gene TRBJ2-7; 7 nucleotides line up with TRBD2. V dropped 6 bases and J dropped 3; count of bases not matched to a gene: 8. Germline lookup yields CDR1 SGHTA and CDR2 FQGNSA. This CDR3 has 14 amino acids. Here the CDR3 reads CASRRGITDYEQYF. DNA of the CDR3: TGTGCCAGCAGGCGGGGGATTACCGACTACGAGCAGTACTTC.

The genes are TRBV28 and TRBJ2-1, with no clear D. V was shortened by 3 bases and J by 9 bases, with 9 bases between the two germline ends. This CDR3 is built from 12 residues. Per the germline V gene, CDR1 is MDHEN and CDR2 is SYDVKM. The CDR3 DNA is TGTGCCAGCAGTTTCTTGTCGGGTGAGCAGTTCTTC. Its protein is CASSFLSGEQFF.

This clonotype was seen a few times. The CDR3 does not end in the conserved phenylalanine or tryptophan, so this is likely a read error. No DNA is shown, since the ends of the CDR3 on it are uncertain; the CDR3 is the one TCRdb lists. This chain's CDR3 is CASSEGPTSYI. This rearrangement joins TRBV2 to TRBJ2-5; the table calls TRBD1, which could not be checked here. Germline CDR1 and CDR2: SNHLY and FYNNEI. Ends included, the CDR3 has 11 residues.